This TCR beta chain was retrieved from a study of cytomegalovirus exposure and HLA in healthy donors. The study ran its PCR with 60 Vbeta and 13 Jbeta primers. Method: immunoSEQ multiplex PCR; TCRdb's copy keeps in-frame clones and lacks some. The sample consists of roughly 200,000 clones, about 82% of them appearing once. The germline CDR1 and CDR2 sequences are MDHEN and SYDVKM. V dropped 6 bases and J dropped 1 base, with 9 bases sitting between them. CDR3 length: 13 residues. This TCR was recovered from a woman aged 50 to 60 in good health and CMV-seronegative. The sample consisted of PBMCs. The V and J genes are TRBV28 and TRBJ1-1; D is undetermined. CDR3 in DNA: TGTGCCAGCAGGCCCGGTGGGAACACTGAAGCTTTCTTT. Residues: CASRPGGNTEAFF.